The entry below describes one TCR beta chain. The record originates from a study of PD-L1 blockade in urothelial cancer. This CDR3 contains 14 residues. Germline V lookup: CDR1 SGDLS, CDR2 YYNGEE. V lost 4 bases, J lost 0 bases, and 8 bases lay in between. Time point defined: pretreatment peripheral blood. The method was immunoSEQ multiplex PCR; TCRdb's version includes in-frame clones alone and lacks a portion of them. Here the sample spans tens of thousands of clones, 70% to 90% being singletons. The V gene is TRBV9, the J gene TRBJ2-1, with D possibly being TRBD1 (6 bases). The input for sequencing was PBMCs, taken around atezolizumab (anti-PD-L1) treatment. This TCR was recovered from a man in his 60s with urothelial cancer. The chain's CDR3 is CASSWDNSYNEQFF. The CDR3 coding sequence is TGTGCCAGCAGCTGGGACAACTCCTACAATGAGCAGTTCTTC.